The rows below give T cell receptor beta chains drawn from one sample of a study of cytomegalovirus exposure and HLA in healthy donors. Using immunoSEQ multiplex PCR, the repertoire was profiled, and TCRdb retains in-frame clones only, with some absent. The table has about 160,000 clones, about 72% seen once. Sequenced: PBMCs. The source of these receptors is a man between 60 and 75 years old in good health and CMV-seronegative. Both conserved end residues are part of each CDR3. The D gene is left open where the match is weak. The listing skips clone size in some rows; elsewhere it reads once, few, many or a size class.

DNA: TGTGCCAGCAGTTACTCGGGGGCGGGAGTGGTTGAGACCCAGTACTTC
CDR3: CASSYSGAGVVETQYF
J: TRBJ2-5
D: NA
V: TRBV6-6
size: NA

DNA: TGTGCCAGCAGTCCCCATCAACTCGCCGGGGAGCTGTTTTTT
CDR3: CASSPHQLAGELFF
J: TRBJ2-2
D: NA
V: TRBV28
size: NA

DNA: TGTTCCAGCAGCTTACTTAGGCGGGGGGGGACTGAAGCTTTCTTT
CDR3: CSSSLLRRGGTEAFF
J: TRBJ1-1
D: NA
V: TRBV7-9
size: NA

DNA: TGTGCCAGCAGCACAATTAGCACAGATACGCAGTATTTT
CDR3: CASSTISTDTQYF
J: TRBJ2-3
D: NA
V: TRBV28
size: NA

DNA: TGTGCCAGCAACCGTGGACAGGGGGAAAAACTGTTTTTT
CDR3: CASNRGQGEKLFF
J: TRBJ1-4
D: TRBD1
V: TRBV5-6
size: NA

DNA: TGTGCCAGCAGCTCCGCGGGCAACGAGCAGTACTTC
CDR3: CASSSAGNEQYF
J: TRBJ2-7
D: NA
V: TRBV7-2
size: NA

DNA: TGTGCCAGCAGTTCTAGCTATGGCTACACCTTC
CDR3: CASSSSYGYTF
J: TRBJ1-2
D: NA
V: TRBV6-1
size: NA

DNA: TGTGCCAGCAGCCCTAGCGGAACGACCGGGGTGTTTCAAGAGACCCAGTACTTC
CDR3: CASSPSGTTGVFQETQYF
J: TRBJ2-5
D: TRBD2
V: TRBV7-8
size: NA

DNA: TGTGCCAGCAGCTTAGAACTAGCGGCTGACAATGAGCAGTTCTTC
CDR3: CASSLELAADNEQFF
J: TRBJ2-1
D: TRBD2
V: TRBV7-7
size: NA

DNA: TGTGCCAGCAGCCTACAGGGGGCTCTAGGATCACCCCTCCACTTT
CDR3: CASSLQGALGSPLHF
J: TRBJ1-6
D: TRBD1
V: TRBV6-5
size: NA

DNA: TGTGCCAGCAGCTTAGAAAGGGACACCTACATTCAGTACTTC
CDR3: CASSLERDTYIQYF
J: TRBJ2-4
D: NA
V: TRBV7-9
size: NA

DNA: TGTGCCAGCAGCCAAGATCATGCGGGAGCCTACAATGAGCAGTTCTTC
CDR3: CASSQDHAGAYNEQFF
J: TRBJ2-1
D: TRBD2
V: TRBV14
size: NA

DNA: TGTGCCAGCAGTCCCAGGCTAGCGACAGATACGCAGTATTTT
CDR3: CASSPRLATDTQYF
J: TRBJ2-3
D: NA
V: TRBV9
size: NA

DNA: TGTGCCAGCAGCTTTGTTCTCAGGAGGGACCAAGAGACCCAGTACTTC
CDR3: CASSFVLRRDQETQYF
J: TRBJ2-5
D: NA
V: TRBV12-1
size: NA

DNA: TGTGCCAGCAGCAACGACGGGGGGCCCTACAATGAGCAGTTCTTC
CDR3: CASSNDGGPYNEQFF
J: TRBJ2-1
D: NA
V: TRBV7-9
size: few

DNA: TGTGCCAGCAGCCGGGGGGCCCAGGGTGAGCAGTTCTTC
CDR3: CASSRGAQGEQFF
J: TRBJ2-1
D: NA
V: TRBV27
size: once

DNA: TGTGCCAGCAGCTTGACAGGGGGACGCACAGATACGCAGTATTTT
CDR3: CASSLTGGRTDTQYF
J: TRBJ2-3
D: TRBD1
V: TRBV5-8
size: once

DNA: TGTGCCAGCAGGACTTCGACTAGCGGGGCCTACGAGCAGTACTTC
CDR3: CASRTSTSGAYEQYF
J: TRBJ2-7
D: TRBD2
V: TRBV28
size: NA

DNA: TGTGCCAGCAGCTTAGCCAGGTACTCTGGGGCCAACGTCCTGACTTTC
CDR3: CASSLARYSGANVLTF
J: TRBJ2-6
D: NA
V: TRBV7-2
size: NA

DNA: TGTGCCAGCAGCCCTCCTAGCGGGGCAGATACGCAGTATTTT
CDR3: CASSPPSGADTQYF
J: TRBJ2-3
D: TRBD2
V: TRBV14
size: once

DNA: TGTGCCTGGAGCGAGCAGGGGACCTACGAGCAGTACTTC
CDR3: CAWSEQGTYEQYF
J: TRBJ2-7
D: NA
V: TRBV30
size: NA

DNA: TGTGCCAGCAGCCCCAGGGTGAGACAAAGGGGTCAGCCCCAGCATTTT
CDR3: CASSPRVRQRGQPQHF
J: TRBJ1-5
D: NA
V: TRBV5-8
size: few

DNA: TGTGCCAGCAGCCCTCTGGAGGGAGGGCCTTTTTACGAGCAGTACTTC
CDR3: CASSPLEGGPFYEQYF
J: TRBJ2-7
D: TRBD2
V: TRBV7-2
size: NA

DNA: TGTGCCAGCAGCCAAGCCGGGACAGTTAATTCACCCCTCCACTTT
CDR3: CASSQAGTVNSPLHF
J: TRBJ1-6
D: TRBD1
V: TRBV14
size: NA

DNA: TGTGCCAGTAGGAGCGAATCCTACGAGCAGTACTTC
CDR3: CASRSESYEQYF
J: TRBJ2-7
D: NA
V: TRBV19
size: NA

DNA: TGTGCCAGCAGTGCCGACCGGGAGATGGGAAACACCATATATTTT
CDR3: CASSADREMGNTIYF
J: TRBJ1-3
D: NA
V: TRBV6-1
size: NA

DNA: TGTGCCAGTAGTACCCAGACAGGGTATACAGATACGCAGTATTTT
CDR3: CASSTQTGYTDTQYF
J: TRBJ2-3
D: TRBD1
V: TRBV19
size: NA

DNA: TGTGCCAGTATCCAACTAGCGGGAGGGCCCTACGAGCAGTACTTC
CDR3: CASIQLAGGPYEQYF
J: TRBJ2-7
D: TRBD2
V: TRBV19
size: NA

DNA: TGTGCCAGCAGCTTTACAGGGGACAATCAGCCCCAGCATTTT
CDR3: CASSFTGDNQPQHF
J: TRBJ1-5
D: TRBD1
V: TRBV7-8
size: few

DNA: TGTGCCAGCATCGGGTTTAGCTCCTATAATTCACCCCTCCACTTT
CDR3: CASIGFSSYNSPLHF
J: TRBJ1-6
D: NA
V: TRBV6-1
size: NA

DNA: TGCGCCAGCAGCTTGGTAGGACTAGCGGGATTGACCTACGAGCAGTACTTC
CDR3: CASSLVGLAGLTYEQYF
J: TRBJ2-7
D: TRBD2
V: TRBV5-1
size: NA

DNA: TGTGCCAGCAGCTTAGCTCCCGGGGGGATTAATGAAAAACTGTTTTTT
CDR3: CASSLAPGGINEKLFF
J: TRBJ1-4
D: NA
V: TRBV7-8
size: NA

DNA: TGTGCCATCAGTAGGAGGATTACCCAATCCTACGAGCAGTACTTC
CDR3: CAISRRITQSYEQYF
J: TRBJ2-7
D: NA
V: TRBV10-3
size: NA

DNA: TGTGCCAGCTACCGTCCGGGTCAAACCGGGGAGCTGTTTTTT
CDR3: CASYRPGQTGELFF
J: TRBJ2-2
D: NA
V: TRBV28
size: NA

DNA: TGTGCCATCAGTGATGGGACAGGGTACACTGAAGCTTTCTTT
CDR3: CAISDGTGYTEAFF
J: TRBJ1-1
D: TRBD1
V: TRBV10-3
size: NA

DNA: TGTGCCAGCAGCTGGGGACAGGGGGCGCTTGGGACTGAAGCTTTCTTT
CDR3: CASSWGQGALGTEAFF
J: TRBJ1-1
D: TRBD1
V: TRBV7-2
size: NA

DNA: TGTGCCAGCAGAAGCTTAGCGGGAAGTTACAATGAGCAGTTCTTC
CDR3: CASRSLAGSYNEQFF
J: TRBJ2-1
D: TRBD2
V: TRBV7-6
size: NA

DNA: TGTGCCAGCAGCTCAAAGCCCGGAAACACCATATATTTT
CDR3: CASSSKPGNTIYF
J: TRBJ1-3
D: NA
V: TRBV7-2
size: NA

DNA: TGTGCCAGCAGCCCAACAGGGGGCAACTATGGCTACACCTTC
CDR3: CASSPTGGNYGYTF
J: TRBJ1-2
D: TRBD1
V: TRBV7-9
size: NA

DNA: TGTTCCAGCAGTGGCATTGACGGCTCAGGGACAAGCAATCAGCCCCAGCATTTT
CDR3: CSSSGIDGSGTSNQPQHF
J: TRBJ1-5
D: NA
V: TRBV7-9
size: NA

DNA: TGTGCCAGTAGTATAGGGGGCGCGGTAGGCACAGATACGCAGTATTTT
CDR3: CASSIGGAVGTDTQYF
J: TRBJ2-3
D: NA
V: TRBV19
size: NA

DNA: TGTGCCAGCAGCTGGGGAGTGGCTGTCGGGTCACCCCTCCACTTT
CDR3: CASSWGVAVGSPLHF
J: TRBJ1-6
D: NA
V: TRBV5-8
size: NA

DNA: TGCGCCAGCAGGACTGGGACAGGCCTCTCCTACGAGCAGTACTTC
CDR3: CASRTGTGLSYEQYF
J: TRBJ2-7
D: TRBD1
V: TRBV5-1
size: NA

DNA: TGTGCCAGCAGCTCTCTAGCGGGGGTTCAAGAGACCCAGTACTTC
CDR3: CASSSLAGVQETQYF
J: TRBJ2-5
D: TRBD2
V: TRBV7-2
size: NA

DNA: TGTGCCTGGAGCTTAGCGGGGGGGCCCTACGAGCAGTACTTC
CDR3: CAWSLAGGPYEQYF
J: TRBJ2-7
D: TRBD2
V: TRBV30
size: NA

DNA: TGCGCCAGCAGCTTGGGTATTTTGGGGGGGAACACTGAAGCTTTCTTT
CDR3: CASSLGILGGNTEAFF
J: TRBJ1-1
D: NA
V: TRBV5-1
size: NA

DNA: TGTGCCAGCAGTTTACGACTAGGGAAGAACAATGAGCAGTTCTTC
CDR3: CASSLRLGKNNEQFF
J: TRBJ2-1
D: NA
V: TRBV27
size: NA

DNA: TGTGCCAGCTCCAGAGCGGGAGGGCCGAGCACCGGGGAGCTGTTTTTT
CDR3: CASSRAGGPSTGELFF
J: TRBJ2-2
D: TRBD2
V: TRBV5-4
size: NA

DNA: TGCGCCAGCAGCCCCTCTGGCGGGGGCGGTTGGGAAAAACTGTTTTTT
CDR3: CASSPSGGGGWEKLFF
J: TRBJ1-4
D: NA
V: TRBV4-1
size: few

DNA: TGTGCCAGCAGCCCCGGACAGACCGGGGAGCTGTTTTTT
CDR3: CASSPGQTGELFF
J: TRBJ2-2
D: NA
V: TRBV7-8
size: NA

DNA: TGTGCCAGCAGCAGGCAAAGGATACCTAACACCTTC
CDR3: CASSRQRIPNTF
J: TRBJ1-2
D: NA
V: TRBV28
size: few

DNA: TGCGCCTGGAGTGCAGCGACAGATACGCAGTATTTT
CDR3: CAWSAATDTQYF
J: TRBJ2-3
D: NA
V: TRBV30
size: NA

DNA: TGTGCCAGTAGTAAACTAGCGGGAATCCAAGAGACCCAGTACTTC
CDR3: CASSKLAGIQETQYF
J: TRBJ2-5
D: TRBD2
V: TRBV19
size: NA